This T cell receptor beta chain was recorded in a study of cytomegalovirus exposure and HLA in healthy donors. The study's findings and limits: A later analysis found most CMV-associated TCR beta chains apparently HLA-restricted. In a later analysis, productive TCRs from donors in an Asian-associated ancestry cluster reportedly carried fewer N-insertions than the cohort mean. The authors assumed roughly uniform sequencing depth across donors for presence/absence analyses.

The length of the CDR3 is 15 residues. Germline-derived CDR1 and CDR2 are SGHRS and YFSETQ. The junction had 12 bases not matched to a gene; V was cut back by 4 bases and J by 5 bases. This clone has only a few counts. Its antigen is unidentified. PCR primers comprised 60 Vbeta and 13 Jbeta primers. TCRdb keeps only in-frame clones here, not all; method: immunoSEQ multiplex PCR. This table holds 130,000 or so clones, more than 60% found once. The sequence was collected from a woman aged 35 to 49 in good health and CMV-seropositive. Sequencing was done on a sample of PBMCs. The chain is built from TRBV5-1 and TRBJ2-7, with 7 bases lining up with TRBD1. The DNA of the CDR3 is TGCGCCAGCAGCGGGGGACAGTTGGGGGCCAACGAGCAGTACTTC. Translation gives CASSGGQLGANEQYF.